A selection of T cell receptor beta chains follows, all from one sample in a study of blood T cell repertoires in COVID-19. TCRdb's table, derived via immunoSEQ multiplex PCR, lists solely in-frame clones and lacks some. The sample consists of approximately 220,000 clones, around 82% of them appearing once. The sequenced sample was peripheral blood. These receptors were collected from a woman aged 40 to 50 with active or convalescent COVID-19. The CDR3 runs from the conserved cysteine through the conserved F or W. The D gene is left open where the match is weak. Rows give clone size only sometimes, using once, few, many, or a class for an expanded clone.

j_gene,v_gene,d_gene,abundance,CDR3aa,CDR3nt
TRBJ1-4,TRBV19,TRBD1,few,CASRDRGSTNEKLFF,TGTGCCAGCCGGGACAGGGGATCAACTAATGAAAAACTGTTTTTT
TRBJ2-2,TRBV28,TRBD2,-,CASSFREGGELFF,TGTGCCAGCAGTTTCAGGGAGGGCGGGGAGCTGTTTTTT
TRBJ2-7,TRBV6-5,TRBD1,-,CASSQDRGPYEQYF,TGTGCCAGCAGTCAGGACAGGGGGCCCTACGAGCAGTACTTC
TRBJ1-5,TRBV29-1,-,-,CSVASGNQPQHF,TGCAGCGTTGCTTCGGGCAATCAGCCCCAGCATTTT
TRBJ2-7,TRBV6-5,-,-,CASSYSINNEQYF,TGTGCCAGCAGTTACTCCATCAACAACGAGCAGTACTTC
TRBJ1-2,TRBV30,TRBD1,-,CAWSRGQANYGYTF,TGTGCCTGGAGTAGGGGACAGGCTAACTATGGCTACACCTTC
TRBJ2-1,TRBV6-6,TRBD2,few,CASSYGTSSYNEQFF,TGTGCCAGCAGTTATGGGACTAGCTCCTACAATGAGCAGTTCTTC
TRBJ2-1,TRBV18,-,once,CASSPINEQFF,TGTGCCAGCTCACCTATAAATGAGCAGTTCTTC
TRBJ2-7,TRBV12-3/TRBV12-4,TRBD1,-,CASSRDRAYEQYF,TGTGCCAGCAGCAGGGACAGGGCTTACGAGCAGTACTTC
TRBJ2-3,TRBV7-9,-,-,CASSLRETRTDTQYF,TGTGCCAGCAGCTTACGGGAGACCCGCACAGATACGCAGTATTTT
TRBJ2-1,TRBV5-4,-,once,CASSRGGGPEYNEQFF,TGTGCCAGCAGCCGGGGAGGAGGGCCGGAATACAATGAGCAGTTCTTC
TRBJ2-5,TRBV5-4,-,-,CASSLETIETQYF,TGTGCCAGCAGCTTGGAAACAATAGAGACCCAGTACTTC
TRBJ2-2,TRBV12-2,-,-,CASRLTGHLGELFF,TGTGCAAGTCGCCTCACGGGACATCTAGGGGAGCTGTTTTTT
TRBJ1-2,TRBV12-3/TRBV12-4,-,-,CASSSTNNYGYTF,TGTGCCAGCAGTTCGACAAATAACTATGGCTACACCTTC
TRBJ2-7,TRBV7-6,TRBD2,once,CASSLPSGGSEQYF,TGTGCCAGCAGCTTACCCAGCGGGGGGAGCGAGCAGTACTTC
TRBJ2-2,TRBV19,-,-,CASSIGRNYRELFF,TGTGCCAGTAGTATAGGTAGGAACTATCGGGAGCTGTTTTTT
TRBJ1-3,TRBV5-1,TRBD1,-,CASSPRTGLSGNTIYF,TGCGCCAGCAGCCCCCGGACAGGGCTCTCTGGAAACACCATATATTTT
TRBJ1-5,TRBV14,-,few,CASSQGPNSNQPQHF,TGTGCCAGCAGCCAAGGGCCGAATAGCAATCAGCCCCAGCATTTT
TRBJ2-5,TRBV27,-,once,CASSWGQGYQETQYF,TGTGCCAGCAGTTGGGGCCAGGGGTACCAAGAGACCCAGTACTTC
TRBJ1-2,TRBV6-2/TRBV6-3,-,-,CASSFPGGPGGYGYTF,TGTGCCAGCAGCTTTCCGGGGGGTCCCGGGGGCTATGGCTACACCTTC
TRBJ2-7,TRBV20-1,TRBD1,-,CSAHTGGEQYF,TGCAGTGCTCACACAGGGGGAGAGCAGTACTTC
TRBJ1-5,TRBV6-1,TRBD1,-,CASSEPPGQGISYSNQPQHF,TGTGCCAGCAGTGAACCTCCGGGACAGGGAATAAGCTATAGCAATCAGCCCCAGCATTTT
TRBJ1-2,TRBV20-1,-,-,CSASPQRGRLTGGYTF,TGCAGTGCTAGTCCACAGAGAGGGAGACTCACTGGTGGCTACACCTTC
TRBJ1-2,TRBV5-1,TRBD1,-,CASSLGQGSHGYTF,TGCGCCAGCAGCTTGGGACAGGGAAGTCATGGCTACACCTTC
TRBJ1-6,TRBV19,TRBD1,once,CATTRSGTGDFYSPLHF,TGTGCCACCACCCGAAGTGGGACAGGGGATTTCTATTCACCCCTCCACTTT
TRBJ2-2,TRBV11-2,TRBD1,-,CASSLGQGSGELFF,TGTGCCAGCAGCCTGGGACAGGGGTCCGGGGAGCTGTTTTTT
TRBJ1-2,TRBV5-5,-,-,CASSLDSGYTF,TGTGCCAGCAGCTTGGACTCTGGCTACACCTTC
TRBJ1-4,TRBV7-2,TRBD1,-,CASSLGGTKGAGEKLFF,TGTGCCAGCAGCTTAGGGGGGACCAAGGGGGCGGGTGAAAAACTGTTTTTT
TRBJ2-5,TRBV2,-,few,CASRGGLQETQYF,TGTGCCAGCAGAGGGGGATTACAAGAGACCCAGTACTTC
TRBJ2-7,TRBV24-1,-,-,CATAHGISYEQYF,TGTGCCACGGCTCACGGGATCTCCTACGAGCAGTACTTC